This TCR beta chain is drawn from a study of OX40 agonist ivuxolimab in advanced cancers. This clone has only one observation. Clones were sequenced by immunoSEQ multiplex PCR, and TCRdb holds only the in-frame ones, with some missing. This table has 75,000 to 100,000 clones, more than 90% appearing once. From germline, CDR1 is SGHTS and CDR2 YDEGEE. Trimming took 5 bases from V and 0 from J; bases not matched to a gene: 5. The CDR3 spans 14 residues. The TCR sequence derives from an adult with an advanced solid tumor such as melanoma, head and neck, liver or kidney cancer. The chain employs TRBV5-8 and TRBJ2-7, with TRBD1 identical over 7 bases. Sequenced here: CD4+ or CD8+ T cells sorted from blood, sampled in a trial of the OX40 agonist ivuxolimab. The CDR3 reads CASSDRARSYEQYF. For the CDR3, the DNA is TGTGCCAGCAGTGACAGGGCTCGCTCCTACGAGCAGTACTTC.